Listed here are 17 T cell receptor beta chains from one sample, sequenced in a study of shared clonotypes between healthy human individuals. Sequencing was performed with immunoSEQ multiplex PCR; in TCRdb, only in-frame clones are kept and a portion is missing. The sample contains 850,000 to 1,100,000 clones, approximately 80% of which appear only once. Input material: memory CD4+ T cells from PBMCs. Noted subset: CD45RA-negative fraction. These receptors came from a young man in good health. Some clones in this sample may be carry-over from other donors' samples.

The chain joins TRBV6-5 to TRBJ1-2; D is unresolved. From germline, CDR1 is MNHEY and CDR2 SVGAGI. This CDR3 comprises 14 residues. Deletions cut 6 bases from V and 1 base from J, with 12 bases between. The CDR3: CASRTQRGNYGYTF. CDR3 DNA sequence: TGTGCCAGCAGAACCCAGCGGGGTAACTATGGCTACACCTTC.

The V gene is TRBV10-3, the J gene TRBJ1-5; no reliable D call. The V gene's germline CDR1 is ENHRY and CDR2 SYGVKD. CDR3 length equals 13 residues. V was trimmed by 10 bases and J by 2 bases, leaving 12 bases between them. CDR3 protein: CATAAPGNQPQHF. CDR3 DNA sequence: TGTGCCACCGCCGCTCCAGGCAATCAGCCCCAGCATTTT.

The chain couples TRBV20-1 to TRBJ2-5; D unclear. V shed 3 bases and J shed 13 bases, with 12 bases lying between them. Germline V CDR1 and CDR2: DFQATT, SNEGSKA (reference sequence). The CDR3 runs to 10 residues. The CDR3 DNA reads TGCAGTGCTAGTCCCGCGCTCCTGTACTTC. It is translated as CSASPALLYF.

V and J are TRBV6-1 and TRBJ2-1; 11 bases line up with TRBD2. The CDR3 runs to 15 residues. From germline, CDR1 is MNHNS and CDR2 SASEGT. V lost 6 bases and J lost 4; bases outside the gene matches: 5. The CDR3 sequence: CASRETSGMYNEQFF. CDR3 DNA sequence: TGTGCCAGCAGGGAGACTAGCGGGATGTACAATGAGCAGTTCTTC.

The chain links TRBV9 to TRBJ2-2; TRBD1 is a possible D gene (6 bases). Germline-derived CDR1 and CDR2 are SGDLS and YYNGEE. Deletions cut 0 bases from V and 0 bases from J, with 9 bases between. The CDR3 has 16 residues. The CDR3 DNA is TGTGCCAGCAGCGTAGGACAGGCGTCGAACACCGGGGAGCTGTTTTTT. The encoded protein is CASSVGQASNTGELFF.

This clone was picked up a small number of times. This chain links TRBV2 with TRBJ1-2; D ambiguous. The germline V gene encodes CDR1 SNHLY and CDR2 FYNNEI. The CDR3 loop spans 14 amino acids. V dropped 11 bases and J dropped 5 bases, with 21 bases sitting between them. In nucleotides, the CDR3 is TGTGCCGGAAACTCCCACCCCGAGTCGTATGGCTACACCTTC. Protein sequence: CAGNSHPESYGYTF. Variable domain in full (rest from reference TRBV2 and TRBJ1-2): EPEVTQTPSHQVTQMGQEVILRCVPISNHLYFYWYRQILGQKVEFLVSFYNNEISEKSEIFDDQFSVERPDGSNFTLKIRSTKLEDSAMYFCAGNSHPESYGYTFGSGTRLTVV.

CDR3 DNA: TGTGCCAGCTCACCCTCACAAGCGAACACTGAAGCTTTCTTT. Protein sequence: CASSPSQANTEAFF. This chain connects TRBV18 to TRBJ1-1; D not resolved. The V gene's germline CDR1 is KGHSH and CDR2 LQKENI. The CDR3 covers 14 residues. Between the trimmed V and J ends, which lost 3 bases and 1 base, there was a span of 9 bases.

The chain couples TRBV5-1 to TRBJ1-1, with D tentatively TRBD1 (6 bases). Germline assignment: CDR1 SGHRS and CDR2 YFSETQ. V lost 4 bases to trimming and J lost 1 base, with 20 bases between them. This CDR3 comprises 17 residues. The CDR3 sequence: CASSAGQGPAGNTEAFF. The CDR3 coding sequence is TGCGCCAGCAGCGCGGGGCAGGGGCCCGCGGGGAACACTGAAGCTTTCTTT.

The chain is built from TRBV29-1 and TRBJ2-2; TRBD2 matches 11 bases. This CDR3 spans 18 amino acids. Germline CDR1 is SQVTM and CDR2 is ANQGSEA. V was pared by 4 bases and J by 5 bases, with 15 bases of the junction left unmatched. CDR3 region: CSVGGPGLAGGGTGELFF. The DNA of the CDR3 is TGCAGCGTTGGGGGTCCGGGGCTAGCGGGAGGAGGAACCGGGGAGCTGTTTTTT.

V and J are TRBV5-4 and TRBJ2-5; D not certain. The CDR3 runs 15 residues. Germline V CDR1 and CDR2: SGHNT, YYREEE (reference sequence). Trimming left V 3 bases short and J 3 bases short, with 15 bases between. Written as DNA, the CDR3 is TGTGCCAGCAGCTCCGGTGGGTCAGAGGAAGAGACCCAGTACTTC. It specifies CASSSGGSEEETQYF.

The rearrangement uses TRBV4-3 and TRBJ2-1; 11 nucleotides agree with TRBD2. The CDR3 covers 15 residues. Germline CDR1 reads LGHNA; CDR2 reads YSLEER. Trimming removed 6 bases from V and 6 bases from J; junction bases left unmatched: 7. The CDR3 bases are TGCGCCAGCAGGCGGGGACTAGCGGTGACCAATGAGCAGTTCTTC. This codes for CASRRGLAVTNEQFF.

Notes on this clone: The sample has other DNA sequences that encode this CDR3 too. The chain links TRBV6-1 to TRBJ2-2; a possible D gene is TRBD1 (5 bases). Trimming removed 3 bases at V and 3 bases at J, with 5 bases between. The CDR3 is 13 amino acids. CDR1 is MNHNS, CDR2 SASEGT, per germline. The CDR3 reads CASSETDTGELFF. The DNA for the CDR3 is TGTGCCAGCAGTGAGACAGACACCGGGGAGCTGTTTTTT.

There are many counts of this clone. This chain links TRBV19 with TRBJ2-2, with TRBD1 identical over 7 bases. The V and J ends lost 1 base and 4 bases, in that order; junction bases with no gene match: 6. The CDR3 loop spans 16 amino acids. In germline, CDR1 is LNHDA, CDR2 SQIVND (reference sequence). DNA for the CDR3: TGTGCCAGTAGTATAGTAGGGGGACAGTTCACCGGGGAGCTGTTTTTT. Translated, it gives CASSIVGGQFTGELFF.

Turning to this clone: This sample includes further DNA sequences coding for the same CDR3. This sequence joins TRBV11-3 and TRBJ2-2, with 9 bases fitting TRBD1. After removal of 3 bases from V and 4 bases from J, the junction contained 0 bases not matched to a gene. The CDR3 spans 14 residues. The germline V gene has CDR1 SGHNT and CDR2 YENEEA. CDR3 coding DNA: TGTGCCAGCAGCTTGGGACAGGGCACCGGGGAGCTGTTTTTT. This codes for CASSLGQGTGELFF.

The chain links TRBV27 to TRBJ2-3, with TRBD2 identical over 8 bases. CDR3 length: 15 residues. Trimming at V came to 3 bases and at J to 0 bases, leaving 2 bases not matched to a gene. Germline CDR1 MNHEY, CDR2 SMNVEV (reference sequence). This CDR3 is CASSFGGESTDTQYF. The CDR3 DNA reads TGTGCCAGCAGTTTCGGGGGGGAAAGCACAGATACGCAGTATTTT.

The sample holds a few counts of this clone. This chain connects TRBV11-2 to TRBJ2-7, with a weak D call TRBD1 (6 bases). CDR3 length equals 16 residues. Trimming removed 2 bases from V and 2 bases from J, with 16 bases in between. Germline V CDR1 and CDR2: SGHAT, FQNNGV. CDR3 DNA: TGTGCCAGCAGCTTAATGTGGCGTCAGGGGACCTACGAGCAGTACTTC. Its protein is CASSLMWRQGTYEQYF.

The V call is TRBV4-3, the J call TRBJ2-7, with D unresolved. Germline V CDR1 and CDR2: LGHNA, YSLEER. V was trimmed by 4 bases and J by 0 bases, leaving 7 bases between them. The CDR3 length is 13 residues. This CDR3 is CASSRVLSYEQYF. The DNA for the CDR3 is TGCGCCAGCAGCCGGGTCCTCTCCTACGAGCAGTACTTC.